The subject of this entry is one TCR beta chain. The antigen this receptor binds is unknown. No base qualities exist here, and no much larger clone lies one base off it. The record originates from a study of OX40 agonist ivuxolimab in advanced cancers. In the study overall: Ivuxolimab, which targeted the costimulatory receptor OX40 (CD134), was an agonistic, fully human IgG2 monoclonal antibody. Intravenous ivuxolimab was administered to patients every 2 weeks at six dose levels: 0.01, 0.1, 0.3, 1.5, 3 and 10 mg/kg. Of the approximately 53 patients in dose escalation, some 20 had hepatocellular carcinoma, roughly 15 had melanoma, 9 had renal cell carcinoma and 9 had head and neck cancer. In the dose-escalation cohort, 82.7% of patients were male, and the mean age was approximately 60 years, with a range of roughly 23 to 85. Patients were allowed to have had prior anti-PD-1, anti-PD-L1 or anti-CTLA-4 therapy, and approximately 43% of the dose-escalation patients had previously received checkpoint inhibitors. Partial responses occurred in three dose-escalation patients, of whom one had hepatocellular carcinoma and two had cutaneous melanoma. Peripheral TCRbeta sequencing was intended to test whether TCR sequence diversity was altered and clonal T-cell expansion was caused by ivuxolimab. The paper reports the monotherapy dose-escalation portion (N of about 51 patients) of the phase I ivuxolimab trial. Beyond this particular receptor, the publication reports: Low levels of normalized T-cell clonal expansion were also shown by some nonresponding patients. In the 0.1-3.0 mg/kg groups, partial responders had among the lowest normalized peripheral clonal expansion, particularly in CD8+ T cells. After ivuxolimab, CD8+ T cells had more expanded clones than CD4+ T cells on average. The antigen specificity of the clonally expanded peripheral T cells was not determined. At doses of 0.1 to 3.0 mg/kg, clonal expansion of both CD4+ and CD8+ blood T cells was observed from baseline to week 6.

The trial excluded patients who had a history of autoimmune disease or who were on systemic immunosuppression. In every dose cohort, peripheral blood was drawn for TCR sequencing at baseline, cycle 4 day 1, and cycle 7 day 1. The samples were drawn from a first-in-human, open-label, multicenter phase I dose-escalation trial of ivuxolimab. Adults with locally advanced or metastatic head and neck squamous cell, hepatocellular, melanoma or renal cell carcinoma were enrolled in the trial. CD4+ and CD8+ T cells were sorted separately from peripheral blood before TCR sequencing. The CDR1 and CDR2 encoded by the germline V gene are SGHTA and FQGNSA. The CDR3 measures 15 amino acids from cysteine to phenylalanine. Only CDR3 DNA remains: 45 bases, in frame from the first base. The junction shows trimming of 1 base on V and 0 bases on J, plus 9 bases between the germline ends. For sequencing of the TCRbeta CDR3 region, genomic DNA was extracted from the sorted cells. TCRbeta CDR3 regions were sequenced using the immunoSEQ Assay. TCRdb took over this immuneACCESS table, retaining in-frame rearrangements with V and J assigned. Such tables are incomplete; in checked studies, under half of the missing clones stem from an unresolved V gene, and the remainder is unexplained. In all, the sample holds 65,000 to 75,000 clones, and roughly 90% of those were seen once. The ten most abundant clones make up roughly 0.98% of the sample.

The sample here was CD4+ or CD8+ T cells sorted from blood, taken in a trial of the OX40 agonist ivuxolimab. The V and J genes are TRBV7-2 and TRBJ1-2; the D gene remains uncertain. The origin of this receptor is an adult with an advanced solid tumor such as melanoma, head and neck, liver or kidney cancer. The CDR3 protein: CASSLGDIANYGYTF. In nucleotide form, the sequence is TGTGCCAGCAGCTTAGGAGACATAGCTAACTATGGCTACACCTTC. Full variable domain (CDR3 extended with the reference TRBV7-2 and TRBJ1-2 proteins): GAGVSQSPSNKVTEKGKDVELRCDPISGHTALYWYRQSLGQGLEFLIYFQGNSAPDKSGLPSDRFSAERTGGSVSTLTIQRTQQEDSAVYLCASSLGDIANYGYTFGSGTRLTVV.